This T cell receptor beta chain originates from a study of blood T cell repertoires in COVID-19. Study background: COVID-19 samples, acute and convalescent, were from the United States, Italy and Spain. PBMCs, B-cell-depleted T cells, or T cells provided the cDNA or gDNA that made up the material.

The germline V gene encodes CDR1 SGHTA and CDR2 FQGTGA. This CDR3 contains 14 residues. Trimming cost V 5 bases and J 1 base, with 10 bases left between them. In the original analysis: Counts of nucleated cells, estimated from reference gene primer amplification, were obtained. The repertoire was sequenced with immunoSEQ multiplex PCR; TCRdb's copy has only in-frame clones and lacks some. That table furnishes V, J and clone size, whereas the DNA furnished D and trimming. Here the sample spans approximately 150,000 clones, about 85% being singletons. The source of this sequence is a man aged 35-49 years with acute or convalescent COVID-19. This chain links TRBV7-3 with TRBJ2-3, with D maybe TRBD2 (6 bases). The sequenced sample was peripheral blood. The CDR3 DNA is TGTGCCAGCAGCGTCTCTAGCGGCACAGATACGCAGTATTTT. Amino acid sequence: CASSVSSGTDTQYF.